This is a list of T cell receptor beta chains from one sample in a study of blood T cell repertoires in COVID-19. The assay was immunoSEQ multiplex PCR, and TCRdb's table has in-frame clones only and misses some. The sample has 350,000 or so clones, about 92% seen once; the top ten hold under 5%. The specimen sequenced was peripheral blood. The receptors here all came from a woman aged 55-75 years with COVID-19, enrolled during active disease. Each CDR3 is given with its conserved first and last residue. Fields, in order: V gene, clone size, J gene, D gene, CDR3 DNA, CDR3 protein. D genes are given only for firm matches. Where a row states a size, it is once, few, many or the class of an expanded clone; other rows omit it.

V gene: TRBV28
clone size: -
J gene: TRBJ1-1
D gene: TRBD1
CDR3 DNA: TGTGCCGTCTGGGGACAGATGAACACTGAAGCTTTCTTT
CDR3 protein: CAVWGQMNTEAFF

V gene: TRBV12-3/TRBV12-4
clone size: -
J gene: TRBJ2-1
D gene: TRBD2
CDR3 DNA: TGTGCGGCCGGGGGGGCGAACAACAATGAGCAGTTCTTC
CDR3 protein: CAAGGANNNEQFF

V gene: TRBV9
clone size: -
J gene: TRBJ2-7
D gene: -
CDR3 DNA: TGTGCCAGCAGCGTAGAGGACAGTTTCTACGAGCAGTACTTC
CDR3 protein: CASSVEDSFYEQYF

V gene: TRBV5-5
clone size: -
J gene: TRBJ2-5
D gene: -
CDR3 DNA: TGTGCCAGCAGCTTTATGAGCGGGCGGGGTAAAGAGACCCAGTACTTC
CDR3 protein: CASSFMSGRGKETQYF

V gene: TRBV30
clone size: -
J gene: TRBJ2-7
D gene: TRBD1
CDR3 DNA: TGTGCCTGGAGTTTGGCAGGGGGCTACGAGCAGTACTTC
CDR3 protein: CAWSLAGGYEQYF

V gene: TRBV3-1/TRBV3-2
clone size: -
J gene: TRBJ1-2
D gene: -
CDR3 DNA: TGTGCCAGCAGCCAAGCAGGGATGTCTAACTATGGCTACACCTTC
CDR3 protein: CASSQAGMSNYGYTF

V gene: TRBV12-5
clone size: -
J gene: TRBJ1-5
D gene: TRBD1
CDR3 DNA: TGTGCTAGTGGGGGACAGGGTTTGAGCAATCAGCCCCAGCATTTT
CDR3 protein: CASGGQGLSNQPQHF

V gene: TRBV9
clone size: -
J gene: TRBJ1-1
D gene: -
CDR3 DNA: TGTGCCAGCAGCACCCATGGGGGGGGGCCCGGGCTGAACACTGAAGCTTTCTTT
CDR3 protein: CASSTHGGGPGLNTEAFF

V gene: TRBV3-1/TRBV3-2
clone size: -
J gene: TRBJ2-3
D gene: -
CDR3 DNA: TGTGCCAGCAGCTTAATTAGCCCAGATACGCAGTATTTT
CDR3 protein: CASSLISPDTQYF

V gene: TRBV6-1
clone size: once
J gene: TRBJ1-2
D gene: -
CDR3 DNA: TGTGCCAGCAGTGAACGGGACTATGGCTACACCTTC
CDR3 protein: CASSERDYGYTF

V gene: TRBV19
clone size: -
J gene: TRBJ2-6
D gene: TRBD2
CDR3 DNA: TGTGCCAGTAGTATTGGGCTAGCGGGGGGAAAAGCCCCGTCTGGGGCCAACGTCCTGACTTTC
CDR3 protein: CASSIGLAGGKAPSGANVLTF

V gene: TRBV5-1
clone size: -
J gene: TRBJ2-1
D gene: TRBD1
CDR3 DNA: TGCGCCAGCAGCTTGACGCCCTCCGGGACAGGGAGGAATGAGCAGTTCTTC
CDR3 protein: CASSLTPSGTGRNEQFF

V gene: TRBV6-5
clone size: -
J gene: TRBJ2-3
D gene: TRBD1
CDR3 DNA: TGTGCCAGCAGCAAACAGGGGGCTGGGACAGATACGCAGTATTTT
CDR3 protein: CASSKQGAGTDTQYF

V gene: TRBV9
clone size: -
J gene: TRBJ1-4
D gene: TRBD1
CDR3 DNA: TGTGCCAGCAGCGCCAGGGACAGCCTTAATGAAAAACTGTTTTTT
CDR3 protein: CASSARDSLNEKLFF

V gene: TRBV9
clone size: -
J gene: TRBJ1-3
D gene: -
CDR3 DNA: TGTGCCAGCAGCCTCGGGGGATCCGGAAACACCATATATTTT
CDR3 protein: CASSLGGSGNTIYF

V gene: TRBV3-1/TRBV3-2
clone size: -
J gene: TRBJ2-5
D gene: TRBD2
CDR3 DNA: TGTGCCAGCAGCCTAACTAGCGGGGGGTGGGAGACCCAGTACTTC
CDR3 protein: CASSLTSGGWETQYF

V gene: TRBV7-2
clone size: -
J gene: TRBJ2-1
D gene: -
CDR3 DNA: TGTGCCAGCAGCTTAGCCAGGGGACAGTTCTTC
CDR3 protein: CASSLARGQFF

V gene: TRBV6-5
clone size: -
J gene: TRBJ1-3
D gene: -
CDR3 DNA: TGTGCCATATACCGACAGTTCGGGGGAAACACCATATATTTT
CDR3 protein: CAIYRQFGGNTIYF

V gene: TRBV5-1
clone size: -
J gene: TRBJ2-7
D gene: -
CDR3 DNA: TGCGCCAGCAGCGGTCCCCCTACCTACGAGCAGTACTTC
CDR3 protein: CASSGPPTYEQYF

V gene: TRBV6-4
clone size: -
J gene: TRBJ2-1
D gene: TRBD2
CDR3 DNA: TGTGCCAGCACCGTAAGCGGGGGCCTCGGTGAGCAGTTCTTC
CDR3 protein: CASTVSGGLGEQFF

V gene: TRBV18
clone size: -
J gene: TRBJ2-6
D gene: TRBD1
CDR3 DNA: TGTGCCAGCTCAGACGACAGGGGGCCGTCTGGGGCCAACGTCCTGACTTTC
CDR3 protein: CASSDDRGPSGANVLTF

V gene: TRBV9
clone size: few
J gene: TRBJ2-7
D gene: -
CDR3 DNA: TGTGCCAGCAGCCCAACACATGGGAGCTCCTACGAGCAGTACTTC
CDR3 protein: CASSPTHGSSYEQYF

V gene: TRBV5-3
clone size: once
J gene: TRBJ2-7
D gene: TRBD1
CDR3 DNA: TGTGCCAGAAGCTTGGGGCCGGGACAGGGGGCTTACGAGCAGTACTTC
CDR3 protein: CARSLGPGQGAYEQYF

V gene: TRBV30
clone size: -
J gene: TRBJ2-7
D gene: -
CDR3 DNA: TGTGCCTGGAGTTGGGGGCTAGCGGCGACTTACGAGCAGTACTTC
CDR3 protein: CAWSWGLAATYEQYF